This entry lists 14 T cell receptor beta chains sequenced from one sample in a study of T cells in Graves' hyperthyroidism and ophthalmopathy. RNA transcripts yielded amplified TCR beta CDR3 regions. The study used the HTBI primer set for a first-round RT-PCR of the TCR CDR3. TCRdb re-derived calls from the multiplex PCR reads in MiXCR, one entry per CDR3 protein. The table lists roughly 380,000 distinct CDR3 sequences, about 14% of them singletons. Sequencing used blood. The source is a man aged 30-40 years with Graves' hyperthyroidism that later progressed to Graves' ophthalmopathy.

This clonotype was observed a handful of times. This chain joins TRBV12-3 or TRBV12-4 and TRBJ1-3; D unclear. The CDR3 runs 13 residues. Trimming left V 2 bases short and J 4 bases short, with 6 bases between. The CDR3 DNA follows: TGTGCCAGCAGTTTATCTCGGGGAAACACCATATATTTT. Its translation: CASSLSRGNTIYF.

The chain's CDR3 is CASSQDEGFSSYEQYF. In nucleotides, the CDR3 is TGTGCCAGCAGCCAAGATGAGGGTTTTAGCTCCTACGAGCAGTACTTC. The chain has TRBV3-1 and TRBJ2-7, with TRBD2 as a possible D gene (5 bases). The CDR3 has 16 residues. From germline, CDR1 is LGHDT and CDR2 YNNKEL (reference sequence). The V and J ends lost 0 bases and 0 bases respectively, with 12 bases between them.

In this sample, this clonotype turned up many times. The chain employs TRBV6-2 or TRBV6-3 and TRBJ1-5; maybe TRBD1 (6 bases). CDR1 is MNHEY and CDR2 is SVGEGT in the germline V gene. V was clipped by 8 bases and J by 3 bases, with 23 bases between them. This CDR3 has 17 residues. The CDR3 is CASGRGRFQGPNQPQHF. The CDR3 DNA reads as TGTGCCAGCGGCCGGGGGCGGTTTCAGGGACCCAATCAGCCCCAGCATTTT.

This clonotype was detected a few times. The J gene is TRBJ1-5, the V gene TRBV19, with 9 nucleotides matching TRBD1. The length of the CDR3 is 13 residues. Looked up from germline, CDR1 is LNHDA and CDR2 is SQIVND (reference sequence). The V gene end was trimmed by 3 bases and the J gene end by 9 bases; junction bases not matched to a gene: 3. CDR3 protein: CASSMDRGAPQHF. The CDR3 nucleotides read TGTGCCAGTAGTATGGACAGGGGAGCGCCCCAGCATTTT.

This clonotype was recorded at least ten times. The chain has TRBV2 and TRBJ1-6, with TRBD1 identical over 9 bases. Germline V gene data show CDR1 as SNHLY and CDR2 as FYNNEI. The CDR3 covers 17 residues. V dropped 4 bases and J dropped 0; count of bases not matched to a gene: 4. CDR3 residues: CASSGQGESSYNSPLHF. CDR3 bases: TGTGCCAGCAGTGGACAGGGGGAGAGCTCCTATAATTCACCCCTCCACTTT.

This clonotype appeared a few times. The J gene is TRBJ2-7, the V gene TRBV4-2; TRBD1 aligns across 8 bases. The V gene end was trimmed by 4 bases and the J gene end by 6 bases; junction bases not matched to a gene: 17. CDR3 length: 17 amino acids. Germline V lookup: CDR1 LGHNA, CDR2 YNFKEQ. The CDR3 loop is CASSRTQGTGPYSEQYF. The CDR3 region has the DNA TGTGCCAGCAGCCGGACCCAGGGGACAGGACCATACAGCGAGCAGTACTTC.

This clonotype was seen a few times. The chain combines TRBV6-2 or TRBV6-3 with TRBJ2-4, with TRBD1 as a possible D gene (6 bases). The CDR3 has 17 amino acids. The germline CDR1 and CDR2 sequences are MNHEY and SVGEGT. Trimming removed 7 bases from V and 0 bases from J, with 19 bases in between. The CDR3 here is CASIRRGLGGAKNIQYF. DNA for the CDR3: TGTGCCAGCATTCGCAGGGGTCTCGGAGGAGCCAAAAACATTCAGTACTTC.

This clonotype was recorded many times. The V and J genes are TRBV27 and TRBJ2-2; the D gene is possibly TRBD1 (5 bases). V lost 7 bases and J lost 8, with 17 bases in between. From germline, CDR1 is MNHEY and CDR2 SMNVEV (reference sequence). The CDR3 runs 14 residues. The CDR3 DNA is TGTGCCAGCACTTCGGGCAGGGTTGTAGGGGAGCTGTTTTTT. Translation: CASTSGRVVGELFF.

The gene calls are TRBV19 and TRBJ2-4; D tentatively reads TRBD1 or TRBD2 (5 bases each). From germline, CDR1 is LNHDA and CDR2 SQIVND (reference sequence). This CDR3 comprises 15 residues. Trimming took off 10 bases at V and 8 bases at J, with 24 bases between the two ends. CDR3 in amino acids: CATRSRWRGADIQYF. CDR3 in DNA: TGTGCCACCCGATCTAGGTGGCGAGGGGCAGACATTCAGTACTTC.

Comment on this clonotype: Relative to the germline gene, one junction end is altered; a read error may explain this. The chain has TRBV19 and TRBJ1-1, with D possibly TRBD1 on 6 matching bases. The CDR3 contains 15 residues. Looked up from germline, CDR1 is LNHDA and CDR2 is SQIVND (reference sequence). The CDR3 DNA reads as TGTGCCGGTAGGGTCAGTTGGAGGGGGGATACTGAAGCTTTCTTT. This gives the protein CAGRVSWRGDTEAFF.

This clonotype was found many times. The chain joins TRBV20-1 to TRBJ2-7; 11 bases line up with TRBD1. Per germline, CDR1 DFQATT and CDR2 SNEGSKA (reference sequence). The CDR3 has 15 amino acids. V gave up 5 bases and J gave up 3 bases; unmatched junction bases: 9. CDR3 protein: CSAPGTGGKVYEQYF. The CDR3 DNA follows: TGCAGTGCTCCCGGGACAGGGGGTAAAGTCTACGAGCAGTACTTC.

This clonotype has just a few counts. The chain combines TRBV7-9 with TRBJ1-1; D might be TRBD1 (6 bases). Germline CDR1 reads SEHNR; CDR2 reads FQNEAQ (reference sequence). With 3 bases removed from V and 0 bases from J, the gap between germline ends came to 14 bases. This CDR3 comprises 16 residues. CDR3 residues: CASSLSTGFMNTEAFF. In DNA form, the CDR3 reads TGTGCCAGCAGCTTGTCGACAGGATTCATGAACACTGAAGCTTTCTTT.

The V and J genes are TRBV4-1 and TRBJ1-5; the D gene is possibly TRBD1 (6 bases). The V gene's germline CDR1 is MGHRA and CDR2 YSYEKL. Trimming cost V 4 bases and J 4 bases, with 14 bases left between them. The CDR3 spans 15 residues. CDR3 loop: CASSPRGGANQPQHF. DNA of the CDR3: TGCGCCAGCAGCCCGAGGGGGGGCGCGAATCAGCCCCAGCATTTT.

This clonotype was seen many times. The rearrangement links TRBV2 to TRBJ2-1; 14 positions match TRBD2. This CDR3 spans 17 amino acids. V lost 7 bases, J lost 3 bases, and 8 bases stayed unmatched. Germline loops: CDR1 SNHLY, CDR2 FYNNEI. The CDR3 spells CASIRLAGGPLYNEQFF. The CDR3 DNA reads as TGTGCCAGCATTAGACTAGCGGGGGGGCCTCTCTACAATGAGCAGTTCTTC.